The 10 T cell receptor beta chains reported below all come from one sample, sequenced in a study of T cell responses to AZD1222 COVID-19 vaccine. Libraries were prepared by immunoSEQ multiplex PCR; TCRdb keeps only in-frame clonotypes and omits some of them. The repertoire includes approximately 150,000 clones, 80% to 95% of them detected once, and 1.1% to 1.5% sits in the top ten. Sequencing was performed on peripheral blood, taken on day 0 of AZD1222 vaccination. The receptors here all came from an adult in good health.

The chain employs TRBV6-5 and TRBJ1-1, with a possible D match to TRBD1 (6 bases). From germline, CDR1 is MNHEY and CDR2 SVGAGI. The CDR3 has 15 amino acids. V lost 2 bases and J 8 bases, leaving 18 bases between the germline ends. The CDR3 coding sequence is TGTGCCAGCAGTTACAATCTAGGGGGGGCGACGGAAGCTTTCTTT. Translated, it gives CASSYNLGGATEAFF.

The J gene is TRBJ2-7, the V gene TRBV7-9, with 10 bases identical to TRBD2. The ends lost 0 bases at V and 2 bases at J; junction bases unmatched: 4. Germline V gene data show CDR1 as SEHNR and CDR2 as FQNEAQ (reference sequence). The CDR3 spans 16 residues. The CDR3 loop is CASSLAPGLATYEQYF. CDR3 nucleotide sequence: TGTGCCAGCAGCTTAGCGCCGGGACTAGCGACCTACGAGCAGTACTTC.

The chain carries TRBV19 and TRBJ1-1; the match to TRBD1 covers 7 bases. The ends lost 7 bases at V and 10 bases at J; junction bases unmatched: 27. CDR3 length: 18 amino acids. Germline V gene data show CDR1 as LNHDA and CDR2 as SQIVND (reference sequence). The CDR3 DNA reads as TGTGCCAGTATAAAGGGAGTGGGGGACAGTACAAATTATGATGGAGCTTTCTTT. It specifies CASIKGVGDSTNYDGAFF.

The rearrangement uses TRBV7-2 and TRBJ2-1; D remains ambiguous. This CDR3 region has 14 residues. CDR1 is SGHTA and CDR2 is FQGNSA in the germline V gene. Trimming took off 1 base at V and 6 bases at J, with 10 bases between the two ends. CDR3 sequence reads: CASSLGNSPNEQFF. The DNA for the CDR3 is TGTGCCAGCAGCTTAGGCAATAGCCCCAATGAGCAGTTCTTC.

The rearrangement links TRBV2 to TRBJ2-1; 7 bases are a match to TRBD2. The CDR3 is made up of 17 amino acids. Germline V CDR1 and CDR2: SNHLY, FYNNEI. J gave up 6 bases and V 2 bases, and 13 bases lay outside the gene matches. The CDR3 region has the DNA TGTGCCAGCAGTGAATGGCGGGGGAGGGGTTCGATCAATGAGCAGTTCTTC. Its translation is CASSEWRGRGSINEQFF. The variable domain in full, with the rest retrieved from reference TRBV2 and TRBJ2-1, is EPEVTQTPSHQVTQMGQEVILRCVPISNHLYFYWYRQILGQKVEFLVSFYNNEISEKSEIFDDQFSVERPDGSNFTLKIRSTKLEDSAMYFCASSEWRGRGSINEQFFGPGTRLTVL.

The chain couples TRBV7-9 to TRBJ2-1, with unresolved D. Germline V gives CDR1 SEHNR, CDR2 FQNEAQ (reference sequence). The ends were cut back, 5 bases at V and 7 bases at J, with 12 bases in the middle. The CDR3 is 13 amino acids. The CDR3 sequence is CASSPSDGNEQFF. CDR3 coding DNA: TGTGCCAGCAGCCCTTCTGACGGGAATGAGCAGTTCTTC.

The chain uses TRBV28 and TRBJ2-1, with 11 bases that match TRBD2. CDR3 length: 18 amino acids. With V trimmed by 3 bases and J by 4 bases, 11 bases remained unmatched. Germline lookup yields CDR1 MDHEN and CDR2 SYDVKM. In nucleotides, the CDR3 is TGTGCCAGCAGTTTTTGGGATAGCGGGAGGGAGAGGTACAATGAGCAGTTCTTC. Its protein product is CASSFWDSGRERYNEQFF.

In DNA form, the CDR3 reads TGTGCCAGCAGTTTAGGGAGCGTCTACAATGAGCAGTTCTTC. This translates into CASSLGSVYNEQFF. The rearrangement uses TRBV28 and TRBJ2-1; maybe TRBD2 (5 bases). The V gene's germline CDR1 is MDHEN and CDR2 SYDVKM. Trimming stripped 2 bases from V and 3 bases from J, with 8 bases between. The CDR3 length is 14 residues.

The V gene is TRBV5-1, the J gene TRBJ2-5; 7 nucleotides match TRBD2. Germline V lookup: CDR1 SGHRS, CDR2 YFSETQ. Germline trimming cut 4 bases from V and 5 bases from J; bases unmatched to any gene: 11. The CDR3 is 15 amino acids. CDR3 sequence reads: CASSGSGEAGETQYF. CDR3 coding DNA: TGCGCCAGCAGCGGCAGCGGGGAAGCGGGGGAGACCCAGTACTTC.

The gene calls are TRBV4-1 and TRBJ2-1; TRBD2 might be the D (7 bases). Trimming left V 0 bases short and J 4 bases short, with 16 bases between. Per the germline V gene, CDR1 is MGHRA and CDR2 is YSYEKL. The CDR3 is 17 amino acids. CDR3 amino acids: CASSQDPGLGGYNEQFF. CDR3 DNA: TGCGCCAGCAGCCAAGATCCCGGACTAGGGGGTTACAATGAGCAGTTCTTC.